This T cell receptor beta chain was recorded in a study of blood T cells in healthy people across ages (dated by TCRdb to the mid-2010s). For the study in its entirety: In model experiments, template switching captured roughly one uniquely barcoded TCR beta cDNA molecule for every two T cells. Four age groups were formed from the donors: young (average about 16 years), middle-aged (around 39), aged (62) and long-lived (around 80). Age-related changes in TCR beta repertoire diversity were measured in the study by deep sequencing normalized with unique cDNA molecular identifiers. To avoid experimental bias, donors of different ages were randomly spread across the sequencing lanes. Two additional independent replicas of 1 million unique cDNA reads from the same blood draw were analyzed for two donors (one aged 18 to 30 and one aged 80 or older).

Results and caveats for the whole study, not just this receptor: Because profiling used bulk unsorted PBMCs, naive and antigen-experienced compartments could not be compared conclusively. Observed TCR beta diversity per million T cells fell roughly linearly with age, and a significant reduction was already apparent by age approximately 41. Donor CMV infection status was unknown, potentially confounding age-related changes in expanded clonotypes. A strong correlation was found between observed TCR beta diversity and the percentage of naive T cells measured by flow cytometry. Estimates of total diversity based on one million sequenced T cells were regarded as lower bounds and as underestimates. The long-lived group showed more naive CD4+ T cells, fewer expanded clones and increased TCR diversity than the aged group, suggesting age selection.

Preparation of the library involved 5' RACE. The run used an Illumina HiSeq 2500. A second roughly 7 to 11 cycle PCR used a sample-barcoded 5' primer and a J-beta primer mix. A unique molecular identifier was introduced onto each TCR beta cDNA molecule by a template-switch 5' adaptor carrying 12 random nucleotides. Each sample yielded at least 3 million CDR3-containing paired-end reads. The Mint cDNA synthesis kit, primed by a TRBC-specific oligonucleotide, was used to synthesize first-strand cDNA from all RNA. Following uracil-DNA glycosylase treatment, all cDNA underwent a first 18-cycle PCR with the universal primers M1SS and BC2_uni_R. Per the original workflow: For normalization, 1 million high-quality reads, each with a distinct molecular identifier, were randomly selected from each sample. Instead of being binned into consensus sequences, reads that shared molecular identifiers were thrown out. MiTCR, with a Q25 quality threshold and the strictest error-elimination algorithm, was used for CDR3 identification, clonotype clustering and error correction. Lower-bound total TCR beta diversity was estimated with a nonparametric unseen species model using Euler transformation. TCRdb passed the public sequencing reads through fastp at Q25 and MiXCR, retaining productive beta sequences. Identical CDR3 protein sequences are pooled into one entry, listed with their most common genes and DNA. TCRdb, not the original authors, processed these V and J calls. The sample table records 720,000 or so distinct CDR3 sequences; 40% to 50% of these occur just once. Of the sample, 30% falls within the top ten clones.

CDR1 and CDR2 are read off the germline V gene as SGDLS and YYNGEE. The CDR3, cysteine through phenylalanine, is 13 amino acids long. The retained sequence is limited to the CDR3, 39 bases, with the frame set at the first base. The trim is 4 bases for V and 10 bases for J, with a gap of 16 bases between the germline ends. This clonotype was counted a few times. Its cognate antigen has yet to be identified. Qualities for individual bases were not recorded, and no much larger clone is one base off. The 40 or so donors, aged about 6 to 95 years, were systemically healthy Caucasian individuals from Russia. Each donor gave approximately 9.3 milliliters of peripheral blood, collected into EDTA-treated Vacutainer tubes. Ficoll-Paque density-gradient centrifugation was used to isolate PBMCs, with at least 6 million obtained per sample. Total RNA, at least 5 micrograms per sample, was extracted from PBMCs with Trizol reagent. Naive CD45RAhigh/CD27high T cell percentages were measured by flow cytometry on a PBMC aliquot from every donor.

The chain couples TRBV9 to TRBJ2-3; the D gene lacks a confident call. The sample comprised blood. This clonotype was obtained from an elderly man in good health. The CDR3 protein sequence reads: CASSPRFGEAQYF. Read as DNA, the sequence is TGTGCCAGCAGCCCCAGATTCGGTGAGGCGCAGTATTTT.